What follows are 27 T cell receptor beta chains derived from one specimen sequenced in a study of blood T cells in healthy people across ages. Primers used in a second PCR of roughly 6 to 11 cycles were a sample-barcoded 5' primer and a J-beta primer mix. A single record per CDR3 protein comes from TCRdb applying MiXCR to the 5' RACE reads. The repertoire consists of more than 1,400,000 distinct CDR3 sequences, with approximately 38% occurring once and the leading ten covering under 8%. Sequenced sample: blood. Receptor source: a woman between 18 and 29 years old in good health.

The rearrangement links TRBV25-1 to TRBJ1-1; no reliable D call. The CDR3 runs to 14 residues. V lost 2 bases and J lost 1, with 8 bases in between. Per the germline V gene, CDR1 is MGHDK and CDR2 is SYGVNS. CDR3 sequence: CASSESAGNTEAFF. CDR3 bases: TGTGCCAGCAGTGAAAGTGCAGGGAACACTGAAGCTTTCTTT. The full variable domain, completed using reference TRBV25-1 and TRBJ1-1, is EADIYQTPRYLVIGTGKKITLECSQTMGHDKMYWYQQDPGMELHLIHYSYGVNSTEKGDLSSESTVSRIRTEHFPLTLESARPSHTSQYLCASSESAGNTEAFFGQGTRLTVV.

The chain carries TRBV7-6 and TRBJ2-2; the match to TRBD1 covers 8 bases. Germline V gene lookup returns CDR1 SGHVS and CDR2 FNYEAQ. This CDR3 has 16 residues. V lost 6 bases to trimming and J lost 0 bases; unmatched junction nucleotides: 6. The CDR3: CASRLSGGSNTGELFF. CDR3 coding DNA: TGTGCCAGCAGACTGTCAGGGGGCTCGAACACCGGGGAGCTGTTTTTT. Combining the CDR3 with reference TRBV7-6 and TRBJ2-2 gives the whole variable domain GAGVSQSPRYKVTKRGQDVALRCDPISGHVSLYWYRQALGQGPEFLTYFNYEAQQDKSGLPNDRFSAERPEGSISTLTIQRTEQRDSAMYRCASRLSGGSNTGELFFGEGSRLTVL.

The V gene is TRBV6-1, the J gene TRBJ2-1; 11 nucleotides agree with TRBD2. Germline V CDR1 and CDR2: MNHNS, SASEGT. The CDR3 consists of 15 residues. V shed 7 bases, J shed 4 bases, and the junction held 6 bases outside the gene matches. The CDR3 region is CASMLTSGKYNEQFF. Here the CDR3 DNA reads TGTGCCAGCATGTTGACTAGCGGGAAATACAATGAGCAGTTCTTC.

The chain has TRBV12-3 or TRBV12-4 and TRBJ2-7; the D is unclear. The CDR3 contains 14 residues. Trimming pared 5 bases from V and 5 bases from J, leaving 16 bases between. CDR3 coding DNA: TGTGCCAGCAGTGTAAGGGCGCGCCTGAACGAGCAGTACTTC. Amino acid sequence: CASSVRARLNEQYF.

This clonotype was counted only a few times. J is TRBJ2-2 and V is TRBV28; 9 bases are shared with TRBD2. This CDR3 has 17 residues. CDR1 and CDR2 (germline): MDHEN, SYDVKM. V shed 4 bases and J 1 base; nucleotides not matched to a gene: 7. CDR3 residues: CASSSVGLAMNTGELFF. DNA of the CDR3: TGTGCCAGCAGTTCCGTCGGACTAGCGATGAACACCGGGGAGCTGTTTTTT.

The chain links TRBV27 to TRBJ2-1; tentatively, D is TRBD1 or TRBD2 (5 bases each). This CDR3 region has 16 residues. Germline values: CDR1 MNHEY, CDR2 SMNVEV (reference sequence). The V end was cut by 6 bases, the J end by 7 bases, with 22 bases between. The CDR3 region has the DNA TGTGCCAGCAGCCTCGCCGGGGCTAGCCCTAAGAATGAGCAGTTCTTC. Amino acids: CASSLAGASPKNEQFF.

This chain connects TRBV4-1 to TRBJ2-1, with 8 bases identical to TRBD2. Germline CDR1 and CDR2: MGHRA and YSYEKL. V gave up 2 bases and J gave up 2 bases; unmatched junction bases: 8. The CDR3 loop spans 17 amino acids. The CDR3 bases are TGCGCCAGCAGCCAACGGATCGGGGGGGGGACCTACAATGAGCAGTTCTTC. Translation: CASSQRIGGGTYNEQFF.

J is TRBJ1-2 and V is TRBV6-5; D not resolved. There are 13 residues in the CDR3. V was trimmed by 7 bases and J by 8 bases, leaving 17 bases between them. Germline assignment: CDR1 MNHEY and CDR2 SVGAGI. The CDR3 DNA reads TGTGCCAGCACAAAGCCGCCAGAGTCGGGCTACACCTTC. This encodes CASTKPPESGYTF.

In its sample, this clonotype was seen once. At one end the junction does not follow the germline gene, possibly because of a read error. V gene TRBV20-1 combines with J gene TRBJ2-3; D is perhaps TRBD2 (6 bases). The CDR3 contains 16 residues. Germline CDR1 and CDR2: DFQATT and SNEGSKA (reference sequence). The CDR3: CGARGGGLAFTDTQYF. The CDR3 bases are TGCGGTGCTAGAGGCGGCGGTCTAGCGTTCACAGATACGCAGTATTTT.

CDR3: CASSVGQGDTNEQYF. CDR3 DNA: TGTGCCAGCAGCGTAGGGCAGGGGGACACCAATGAGCAGTACTTC. This rearrangement joins TRBV9 to TRBJ2-7; 7 positions match TRBD1. The CDR3 extends over 15 amino acids. V was clipped by 0 bases and J by 7 bases; unmatched bases: 10. From germline, CDR1 is SGDLS and CDR2 YYNGEE.

Points on this clonotype: Possible read error: a much larger clone is one base away. The rearrangement joins TRBV7-2 to TRBJ1-5; the D is unclear. The CDR3 is 15 residues long. CDR1 SGHTA and CDR2 FQGNSA come from the germline V gene. V was pared by 0 bases and J by 3 bases, with 9 bases between. The CDR3, as DNA: TGTGCCAGCAGCTTAGCGGTGGGAAACAATCAGCCCCAGCATTTT. The encoded protein is CASSLAVGNNQPQHF.

The gene calls are TRBV24-1 and TRBJ2-3; TRBD2 matches 7 bases. The germline V gene encodes CDR1 KGHDR and CDR2 SFDVKD. The CDR3 loop spans 14 amino acids. The V segment lost 5 bases and the J segment 2 bases; nucleotides outside the gene matches: 3. Here the CDR3 reads CATSGTRPTDTQYF. The CDR3 DNA sequence: TGTGCCACCAGTGGGACTAGGCCCACAGATACGCAGTATTTT.

V and J are TRBV7-2 and TRBJ2-5; 10 positions match TRBD2. This CDR3 region has 16 residues. Unmatched junction bases numbered 11, after V lost 5 bases and J lost 5 bases. Germline V gives CDR1 SGHTA, CDR2 FQGNSA. CDR3: CASSLRSSGSGETQYF. As DNA, the CDR3 is TGTGCCAGCAGCCTGAGATCTAGCGGGAGTGGGGAGACCCAGTACTTC.

This clonotype occurred a few times. The rearrangement links TRBV5-1 to TRBJ2-1, with 8 bases lining up with TRBD2. V trimming: 2 bases; J trimming: 8 bases; junction bases outside the gene matches: 9. The germline V gene encodes CDR1 SGHRS and CDR2 YFSETQ. CDR3 length: 15 amino acids. CDR3 residues: CASSLDAGGSYEQFF. The CDR3 nucleotides are TGCGCCAGCAGCTTAGACGCGGGGGGCAGCTATGAGCAGTTCTTC.

This sequence joins TRBV12-3 or TRBV12-4 and TRBJ2-5, with TRBD1 matching over 7 bases. The DNA end is a closer match to TRBJ2-7, so the J assignment may be wrong. The CDR3 is 13 amino acids. The DNA for the CDR3 is TGTGCCAGCAGCCTACAGGGGTACCACGAGCAGTACTTC. Residues: CASSLQGYHEQYF.

This chain links TRBV9 with TRBJ1-1; D might be TRBD1 (5 bases). V dropped 4 bases and J dropped 1 base, with 11 bases sitting between them. The CDR3 extends over 14 amino acids. CDR1 is SGDLS and CDR2 is YYNGEE in the germline V gene. CDR3 sequence reads: CASSRDYGNTEAFF. CDR3 DNA sequence: TGTGCCAGCAGCCGGGACTACGGGAACACTGAAGCTTTCTTT. The variable domain in full, with the rest retrieved from reference TRBV9 and TRBJ1-1, is DSGVTQTPKHLITATGQRVTLRCSPRSGDLSVYWYQQSLDQGLQFLIQYYNGEERAKGNILERFSAQQFPDLHSELNLSSLELGDSALYFCASSRDYGNTEAFFGQGTRLTVV.

The chain combines TRBV6-2 or TRBV6-3 with TRBJ2-7; no definite D call. V lost 3 bases and J lost 7, with 7 bases in between. Germline-derived CDR1 and CDR2 are MNHEY and SVGEGT. This CDR3 has 11 residues. The CDR3 DNA reads as TGTGCCAGCAGTTATATCGATGAGCAGTACTTC. Translating gives CASSYIDEQYF.

This clonotype was detected only a few times. The V call is TRBV29-1, the J call TRBJ1-2, with TRBD1 matching over 7 bases. This CDR3 has 13 amino acids. Per the germline V gene, CDR1 is SQVTM and CDR2 is ANQGSEA. Losses at the gene ends were 3 bases for V and 6 bases for J; bases not matched to a gene: 7. In DNA form, the CDR3 reads TGCAGCGTTGATGACTCAGGGGGGGATGGCTACACCTTC. This translates into CSVDDSGGDGYTF.

This clonotype has a handful of counts. This chain uses TRBV2 with TRBJ2-7, with D uncertain. This CDR3 spans 15 amino acids. V shed 3 bases and J shed 2 bases, with 14 bases lying between them. The germline CDR1 and CDR2 sequences are SNHLY and FYNNEI. CDR3 DNA: TGTGCCAGCAGTGATGAGGCAGGATGGGCCTACGAGCAGTACTTC. It specifies CASSDEAGWAYEQYF.

The chain uses TRBV5-1 and TRBJ2-1; 9 bases are a match to TRBD1. The CDR3 has 15 amino acids. CDR1 and CDR2 (germline): SGHRS, YFSETQ. V dropped 0 bases and J dropped 10; count of bases not matched to a gene: 8. DNA of the CDR3: TGCGCCAGCAGCTTGGAACGGGACAGGGTAGCCGAGCAGTTCTTC. This gives the protein CASSLERDRVAEQFF.

J is TRBJ2-5 and V is TRBV11-2; 9 bases are shared with TRBD2. The J segment lost 0 bases and the V segment lost 7 bases, leaving 9 bases of the junction unmatched. Germline CDR1 and CDR2: SGHAT and FQNNGV. The CDR3 is made up of 16 amino acids. The CDR3 is CASTYTRGGYQETQYF. The CDR3 bases are TGTGCCAGCACCTATACGCGGGGGGGGTACCAAGAGACCCAGTACTTC. The full variable domain, rest sourced from reference TRBV11-2 and TRBJ2-5, is EAGVAQSPRYKIIEKRQSVAFWCNPISGHATLYWYQQILGQGPKLLIQFQNNGVVDDSQLPKDRFSAERLKGVDSTLKIQPAKLEDSAVYLCASTYTRGGYQETQYFGPGTRLLVL.

The rearrangement uses TRBV6-5 and TRBJ2-5, with 9 bases lining up with TRBD1. The J call could be wrong; TRBJ2-7 is a better fit for the DNA end. Germline V gene lookup returns CDR1 MNHEY and CDR2 SVGAGI. There are 15 residues in the CDR3. The CDR3 DNA sequence: TGTGCCAGCAGTCTTCGACAGGGGGTTACCTACGAGCAGTACTTC. This gives the protein CASSLRQGVTYEQYF.

The rearrangement joins TRBV3-1 to TRBJ2-5; the D gene is possibly TRBD2 (5 bases). V lost 4 bases and J 5 bases, leaving 11 bases between the germline ends. CDR1 and CDR2 from the germline V gene are LGHDT and YNNKEL (reference sequence). CDR3 length: 13 amino acids. The CDR3 DNA reads as TGTGCCAGCAGCCTTAGCGTAACGGAGACCCAGTACTTC. Translating gives CASSLSVTETQYF.

V gene TRBV11-2 combines with J gene TRBJ2-1; D not certain. Looked up from germline, CDR1 is SGHAT and CDR2 is FQNNGV. CDR3 length: 14 residues. The germline V and J ends were trimmed by 6 bases and 6 bases, with 15 bases remaining between them. Written as DNA, the CDR3 is TGTGCCAGCAGGCTTATTAGGCTTCCCAATGAGCAGTTCTTC. This translates into CASRLIRLPNEQFF.

The chain couples TRBV7-2 to TRBJ1-1; no firm D call. CDR1 is SGHTA and CDR2 is FQGNSA in the germline V gene. Trimming shortened V by 2 bases and J by 3 bases, and 13 bases separated the two germline ends. The CDR3 runs to 15 residues. CDR3 loop: CASSLSGREHTEAFF. The CDR3 nucleotides are TGTGCCAGCAGCTTATCAGGTCGGGAACACACTGAAGCTTTCTTT.

This chain connects TRBV19 to TRBJ2-7; the D is unclear. Germline values: CDR1 LNHDA, CDR2 SQIVND (reference sequence). V was shortened by 5 bases and J by 1 base, with 12 bases between the two germline ends. The CDR3 consists of 14 residues. The CDR3 nucleotides read TGTGCCAGTAGTTCCACGCGGCAGTCCTACGAGCAGTACTTC. Amino acid sequence: CASSSTRQSYEQYF.

J is TRBJ2-7 and V is TRBV5-1; a weak D match, TRBD2 (5 bases). The length of the CDR3 is 15 residues. Trimming stripped 4 bases from V and 0 bases from J, with 14 bases between. Germline V gene data show CDR1 as SGHRS and CDR2 as YFSETQ. The CDR3 DNA is TGCGCCAGCAGCCCGGAGGCAGACTACTCCTACGAGCAGTACTTC. This codes for CASSPEADYSYEQYF.